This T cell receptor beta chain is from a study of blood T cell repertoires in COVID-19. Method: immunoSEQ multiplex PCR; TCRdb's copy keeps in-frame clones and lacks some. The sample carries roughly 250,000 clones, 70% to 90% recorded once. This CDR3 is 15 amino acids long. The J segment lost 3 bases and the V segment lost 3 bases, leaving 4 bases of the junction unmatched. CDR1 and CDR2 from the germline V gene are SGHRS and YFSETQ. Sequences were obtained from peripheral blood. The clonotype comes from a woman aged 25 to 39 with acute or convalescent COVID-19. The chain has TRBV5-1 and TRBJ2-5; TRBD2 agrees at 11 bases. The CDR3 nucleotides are TGCGCCAGCAGCTACCGGGGACTAGCGGAAGAGACCCAGTACTTC. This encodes CASSYRGLAEETQYF.